This record looks at one TCR beta chain sequence and its context. The antigen it recognizes is unknown. No much larger clone is present one base from it, and per-base qualities are unavailable. The sample's time point label is to be understood as: pretreatment peripheral blood. The cohort comprised about 30 patients with locally advanced or metastatic urothelial carcinoma treated at Memorial Sloan Kettering on a trial protocol. Peripheral blood mononuclear cells were collected pretreatment and during treatment, with between 1 and 8 total time points per patient. The Qiagen DNeasy Blood extraction kit was used to purify genomic DNA from total PBMCs and from tumor samples. PBMCs were collected pretreatment and during treatment and were isolated and stored as previously described. The data originate from a study of PD-L1 blockade in urothelial cancer listed by TCRdb under 2017. Notes on the research overall: Therapy was started in the mid-2010s for all patients, and atezolizumab 1,200 mg was administered intravenously every 3 weeks. About 90% of the 29 patients were identified as males with urothelial cancer of bladder origin, and a prior smoking history was reported by 18 of 29 patients. Blood samples were analyzed 3 weeks after the start of treatment (second dose) and 6 weeks after the start of treatment. The study, an exploratory multi-omic analysis, examined somatic, immune and clinical correlates of response to PD-L1 blockade with atezolizumab in urothelial cancer. An ECOG performance status of 0 or 1 was recorded for the patients, and 0 to 3 prior chemotherapy regimens had been received by the patients. Whole exome sequencing and RNA sequencing of pretreatment tumors were performed alongside TCR sequencing in the same patients. A median of about 150,000 T cells and around 81,000 unique TCRs was obtained from blood samples, and a median clonality of roughly 0.074 was observed. TCR sequencing covered pretreatment tumor samples and matched, serially collected peripheral blood taken before and after atezolizumab treatment. Pretreatment blood TCR-seq was available for 30 or so patients, at least one posttreatment blood collection was obtained for 24 patients, and tumor TCR-seq was available for 24 patients. Progression-free survival longer than 6 months counted as durable clinical benefit, and TCR features were additionally tested against both progression-free and overall survival. Durable clinical benefit was achieved by nine patients and was not achieved by 20 patients. What the study reported, not specific to this receptor: A pretreatment peripheral blood TCR clonality below the median was linked to improved progression-free and overall survival. Because the sample size was small (n of about 29) and many of the analyses were exploratory, the results are meant to be hypothesis-generating. Among patients with durable benefit, tumor-associated TCR clones showed greater expansion in peripheral blood 3 weeks after treatment started (n of about 20, p = 0.022).

Synthetic TCR analog templates were spiked into each PCR so that absolute template abundance could be estimated from read counts. Using the immunoSEQ assay, TCRbeta CDR3 regions were amplified from genomic DNA with bias-controlled V and J gene primers. Rearranged TCRbeta segments were sequenced at approximately 20X coverage. Per the authors' processing: Clustering was used to correct sequencing errors, and CDR3s were annotated against IMGT to assign V, D and J genes. Downstream analyses used only productive TCRbeta rearrangements and left out out-of-frame or stop-codon sequences. To compute clonality, Shannon entropy was normalized by the log of the number of unique productive sequences and then subtracted from one. Fisher's exact test with Benjamini-Hochberg correction, using a cutoff of adjusted p below 0.01, was how clones that differed between time points or between blood and tumor were identified. TCRdb re-hosts the immuneACCESS table, in-frame sequences only. Its copies lack some clones; in the studies checked, an unresolved V gene accounts for under half of them, and the cause for the rest is not known. The V and J calls and the clone size are those of that table, but D and trimming were determined from the DNA. In all, the sample holds 85,000 to 90,000 clones, and 80% to 90% of those were seen once. The top ten clonotypes cover 0.97% of the sample.

From its cysteine to its phenylalanine, the CDR3 spans 16 amino acids. Kept here is only the CDR3 DNA, which spans 48 bases and is read in frame from base 1. Per the germline V gene (reference sequence), MNHEY is the CDR1 and SMNVEV is the CDR2. V and J lose 2 bases and 5 bases, and a span of 17 bases separates them. This material consisted of PBMCs, taken around atezolizumab (anti-PD-L1) treatment. Recombination connected TRBV27 to TRBJ2-3; matching of 7 bases hints at TRBD1 as the D gene. This clonotype was obtained from a woman older than 75 with urothelial cancer. The DNA sequence is as follows: TGTGCCAGCAGTTTACCCAGGTCAGGGGGAGGAGATACGCAGTATTTT. This codes for CASSLPRSGGGDTQYF.